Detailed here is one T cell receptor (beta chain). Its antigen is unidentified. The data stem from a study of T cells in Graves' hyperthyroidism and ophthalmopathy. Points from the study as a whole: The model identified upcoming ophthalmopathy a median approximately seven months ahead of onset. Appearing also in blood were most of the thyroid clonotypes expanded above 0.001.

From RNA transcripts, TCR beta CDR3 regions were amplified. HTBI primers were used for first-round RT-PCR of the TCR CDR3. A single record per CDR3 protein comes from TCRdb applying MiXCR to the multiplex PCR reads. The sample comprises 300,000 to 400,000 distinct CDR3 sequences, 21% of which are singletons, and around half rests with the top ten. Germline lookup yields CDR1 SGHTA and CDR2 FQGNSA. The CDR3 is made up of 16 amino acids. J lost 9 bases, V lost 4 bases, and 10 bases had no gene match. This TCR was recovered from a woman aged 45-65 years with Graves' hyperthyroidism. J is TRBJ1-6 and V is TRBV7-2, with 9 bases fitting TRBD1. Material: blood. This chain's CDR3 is CASSYGTGLIASPLHF. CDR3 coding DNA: TGTGCCAGCAGCTACGGGACAGGGTTGATCGCTTCACCCCTCCACTTT.